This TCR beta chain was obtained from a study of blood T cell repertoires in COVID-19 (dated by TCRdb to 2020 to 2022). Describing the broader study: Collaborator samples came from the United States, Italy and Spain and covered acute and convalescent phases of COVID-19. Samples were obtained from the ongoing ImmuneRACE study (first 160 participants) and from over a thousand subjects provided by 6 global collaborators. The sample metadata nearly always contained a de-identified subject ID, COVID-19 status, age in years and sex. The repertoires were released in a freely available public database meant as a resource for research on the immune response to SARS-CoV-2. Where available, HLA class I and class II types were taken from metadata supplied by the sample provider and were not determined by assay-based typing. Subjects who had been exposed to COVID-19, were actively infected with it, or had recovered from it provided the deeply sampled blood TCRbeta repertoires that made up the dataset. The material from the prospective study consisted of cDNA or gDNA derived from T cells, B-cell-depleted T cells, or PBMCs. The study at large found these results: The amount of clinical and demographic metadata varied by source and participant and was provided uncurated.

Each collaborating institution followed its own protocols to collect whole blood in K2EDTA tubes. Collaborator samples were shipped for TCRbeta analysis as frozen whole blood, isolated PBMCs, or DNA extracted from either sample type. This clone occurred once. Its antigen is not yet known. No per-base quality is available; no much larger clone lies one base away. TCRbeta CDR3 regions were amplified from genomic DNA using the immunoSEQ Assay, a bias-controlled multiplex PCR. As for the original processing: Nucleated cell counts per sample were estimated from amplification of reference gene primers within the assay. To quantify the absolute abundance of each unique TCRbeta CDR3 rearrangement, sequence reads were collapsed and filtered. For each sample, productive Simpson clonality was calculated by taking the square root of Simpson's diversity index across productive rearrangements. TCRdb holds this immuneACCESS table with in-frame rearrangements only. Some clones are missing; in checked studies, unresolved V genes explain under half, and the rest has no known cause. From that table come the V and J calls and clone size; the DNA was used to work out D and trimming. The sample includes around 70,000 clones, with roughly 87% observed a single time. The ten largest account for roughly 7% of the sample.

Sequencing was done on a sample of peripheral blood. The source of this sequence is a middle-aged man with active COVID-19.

The CDR3 loop reads CASSLGLAEGSDTQYF. The bases are TGCGCCAGCAGCTTGGGGTTGGCTGAGGGTTCAGATACGCAGTATTTT. The rearranged chain carries TRBV5-1 and TRBJ2-3, with TRBD2 tentatively as D gene (5 bases match). Relative to germline, V is 0 bases shorter and J is 4 bases shorter, with 15 bases between their ends. The CDR3, from cysteine to phenylalanine, totals 16 residues. Only the CDR3 DNA is retained, 48 bases long and in frame from the first base. From a lookup of the germline V gene, CDR1 and CDR2 are SGHRS and YFSETQ.